Below, 26 T cell receptor beta chains from the same sample are listed, as sequenced in a study of beta chain features in type 1 diabetes. What was sequenced were expressed TCRB transcripts, since all of the isolated RNA had been reverse transcribed. Generated by immunoSEQ multiplex PCR, the TCRdb table keeps only in-frame clones and is missing some. The table has hundreds of thousands of clones, about 12% seen once. Sequencing was performed on naive CD4+ T cells from blood. The origin of the receptors is a man aged 18 to 35 in good health.

This clone was observed a handful of times. This sequence joins TRBV19 and TRBJ2-1; no clear D gene. This CDR3 region has 16 residues. In germline, CDR1 is LNHDA, CDR2 SQIVND (reference sequence). The V and J ends lost 0 bases and 0 bases respectively, with 9 bases between them. The CDR3 reads CASSIDMSRSYNEQFF. The CDR3 region has the DNA TGTGCCAGTAGTATAGATATGAGCCGCTCCTACAATGAGCAGTTCTTC.

This clone was seen only a few times. The chain combines TRBV30 with TRBJ1-2, with D maybe TRBD1 (6 bases). The CDR3 runs to 12 residues. Trimming stripped 3 bases from V and 4 bases from J, with 9 bases between. Germline lookup yields CDR1 GTSNPN and CDR2 SVGIG (reference sequence). CDR3 sequence (DNA): TGTGCCTGGAGCCGCAGGGGCTATGGCTACACCTTC. This gives the protein CAWSRRGYGYTF. The whole variable domain, remainder taken from reference TRBV30 and TRBJ1-2, is SQTIHQWPATLVQPVGSPLSLECTVEGTSNPNLYWYRQAAGRGLQLLFYSVGIGQISSEVPQNLSASRPQDRQFILSSKKLLLSDSGFYLCAWSRRGYGYTFGSGTRLTVV.

The V call is TRBV27, the J call TRBJ2-1, with D tentatively TRBD2 (7 bases). The CDR3 spans 12 residues. With 5 bases removed from V and 8 bases from J, the gap between germline ends came to 10 bases. Germline values: CDR1 MNHEY, CDR2 SMNVEV (reference sequence). CDR3 coding DNA: TGTGCCAGCAGTAAGGGGGGGTATGAGCAGTTCTTC. This encodes CASSKGGYEQFF.

The chain has TRBV7-9 and TRBJ2-1; a weak D match, TRBD1 (6 bases). This CDR3 has 12 residues. CDR1 is SEHNR and CDR2 is FQNEAQ in the germline V gene (reference sequence). V lost 5 bases and J lost 16, with 18 bases in between. CDR3 sequence (DNA): TGTGCCAGCAGCCCCGGGACAAACCCCGCATTCTTC. As protein: CASSPGTNPAFF.

This clone was seen more than once but under ten times. The V call is TRBV28, the J call TRBJ1-1; 10 positions match TRBD1. CDR1 is MDHEN and CDR2 is SYDVKM in the germline V gene. This CDR3 comprises 16 residues. Losses at the gene ends were 10 bases for V and 3 bases for J; bases not matched to a gene: 14. The CDR3 here is CATSSTGQGRDTEAFF. The CDR3 coding sequence is TGTGCCACCTCCTCTACGGGACAGGGGAGGGACACTGAAGCTTTCTTT.

This clone was observed once. This chain connects TRBV6-5 to TRBJ2-7; D remains ambiguous. V lost 0 bases, J lost 2 bases, and 8 bases lay in between. In germline, CDR1 is MNHEY, CDR2 SVGAGI. The CDR3 is made up of 14 amino acids. CDR3 loop: CASSYSRWTYEQYF. CDR3 nucleotides: TGTGCCAGCAGTTACTCGAGGTGGACCTACGAGCAGTACTTC.

The chain recombines TRBV11-2 with TRBJ1-1; 12 positions agree with TRBD1. The CDR3 length is 16 residues. Unmatched junction bases numbered 5, after V lost 1 base and J lost 5 bases. Germline V gives CDR1 SGHAT, CDR2 FQNNGV. The CDR3 loop reads CASSLGGTGGVTEAFF. CDR3 coding DNA: TGTGCCAGCAGCTTAGGAGGGACAGGGGGCGTTACTGAAGCTTTCTTT.

This clone was observed a few times. This chain uses TRBV7-9 with TRBJ2-3; a weak D match, TRBD1 (6 bases). The CDR3 runs 14 residues. Per germline, CDR1 SEHNR and CDR2 FQNEAQ (reference sequence). With 4 bases removed from V and 4 bases from J, the gap between germline ends came to 12 bases. The CDR3 nucleotides are TGTGCCAGCAGCTCGAACAGGGTCTCAGATACGCAGTATTTT. Translating it yields CASSSNRVSDTQYF. Complete variable domain (other parts from reference TRBV7-9 and TRBJ2-3): DTGVSQNPRHKITKRGQNVTFRCDPISEHNRLYWYRQTLGQGPEFLTYFQNEAQLEKSRLLSDRFSAERPKGSFSTLEIQRTEQGDSAMYLCASSSNRVSDTQYFGPGTRLTVL.

The J gene is TRBJ2-3, the V gene TRBV4-3, with 11 bases identical to TRBD2. Trimming cost V 4 bases and J 0 bases; bases outside gene matches: 6. The CDR3 sequence is 17 residues long. In germline, CDR1 is LGHNA, CDR2 YSLEER. The CDR3 loop reads CASSRRLAGTSTDTQYF. CDR3 bases: TGCGCCAGCAGCCGCAGACTAGCGGGGACTAGCACAGATACGCAGTATTTT.

V and J are TRBV30 and TRBJ2-2; no definite D call. The V and J ends lost 7 bases and 0 bases respectively, with 12 bases between them. CDR1 GTSNPN and CDR2 SVGIG come from the germline V gene (reference sequence). The CDR3 contains 14 residues. The CDR3 sequence: CASPLLSNTGELFF. CDR3 sequence (DNA): TGTGCCTCCCCACTGCTCTCGAACACCGGGGAGCTGTTTTTT.

A few counts support this clone. This chain connects TRBV4-3 to TRBJ1-2, with 9 positions matching TRBD1. The trim removed 1 base at V and 3 bases at J, leaving 9 bases unmatched. Germline V gene data show CDR1 as LGHNA and CDR2 as YSLEER. The CDR3 runs 17 residues. Here the CDR3 DNA reads TGCGCCAGCAGCCAAGTCTCTGCGGACAGGGGAGACTATGGCTACACCTTC. Translated, it gives CASSQVSADRGDYGYTF.

The rearrangement links TRBV5-6 to TRBJ2-2, with 11 bases that match TRBD2. CDR3 length equals 14 residues. Trimming at V came to 6 bases and at J to 5 bases, leaving 3 bases not matched to a gene. Looked up from germline, CDR1 is SGHDT and CDR2 is YYEEEE. The CDR3 DNA sequence: TGTGCCAGCAAACTAGCGGGGGATACCGGGGAGCTGTTTTTT. This translates into CASKLAGDTGELFF. The whole variable domain, filled in from reference TRBV5-6 and TRBJ2-2, reads DAGVTQSPTHLIKTRGQQVTLRCSPKSGHDTVSWYQQALGQGPQFIFQYYEEEERQRGNFPDRFSGHQFPNYSSELNVNALLLGDSALYLCASKLAGDTGELFFGEGSRLTVL.

This clone was counted only a few times. Other nucleotide sequences from this sample produce the same CDR3. The rearrangement joins TRBV7-9 to TRBJ2-3; no clear D gene. Per the germline V gene, CDR1 is SEHNR and CDR2 is FQNEAQ (reference sequence). Trimming removed 1 base at V and 1 base at J, with 6 bases between. This CDR3 has 14 residues. The DNA for the CDR3 is TGTGCCAGCAGCTTAGGACGGGGCACAGATACGCAGTATTTT. Protein: CASSLGRGTDTQYF. The whole variable domain, filled in from reference TRBV7-9 and TRBJ2-3, reads DTGVSQNPRHKITKRGQNVTFRCDPISEHNRLYWYRQTLGQGPEFLTYFQNEAQLEKSRLLSDRFSAERPKGSFSTLEIQRTEQGDSAMYLCASSLGRGTDTQYFGPGTRLTVL.

The chain combines TRBV28 with TRBJ1-1; D not certain. The CDR3 is 13 amino acids. V was trimmed by 6 bases and J by 1 base, leaving 9 bases between them. Looked up from germline, CDR1 is MDHEN and CDR2 is SYDVKM. CDR3 sequence reads: CASRSQENTEAFF. The CDR3 DNA reads TGTGCCAGCAGGAGTCAAGAGAACACTGAAGCTTTCTTT.

The chain combines TRBV7-7 with TRBJ2-2, with 13 bases fitting TRBD2. In germline, CDR1 is SSHAT, CDR2 FNYEAQ (reference sequence). Trimming at V came to 5 bases and at J to 5 bases, leaving 8 bases not matched to a gene. CDR3 length: 17 residues. The CDR3 region is CASSPGTSGGVTGELFF. CDR3 bases: TGTGCCAGCAGCCCTGGAACTAGCGGGGGGGTAACCGGGGAGCTGTTTTTT.

This clone was found a few times. V usage is TRBV28 and J usage is TRBJ2-7; 7 bases agree with TRBD1. Germline-derived CDR1 and CDR2 are MDHEN and SYDVKM. Losses at the gene ends were 3 bases for V and 0 bases for J; bases not matched to a gene: 2. The CDR3 runs to 14 residues. The CDR3, as DNA: TGTGCCAGCAGTTTCCGACAGGGCTCCTACGAGCAGTACTTC. As protein: CASSFRQGSYEQYF. The variable domain in full, completed from reference TRBV28 and TRBJ2-7, reads DVKVTQSSRYLVKRTGEKVFLECVQDMDHENMFWYRQDPGLGLRLIYFSYDVKMKEKGDIPEGYSVSREKKERFSLILESASTNQTSMYLCASSFRQGSYEQYFGPGTRLTVT.

A few counts support this clone. This chain joins TRBV21-1 and TRBJ1-4; the table's D call of TRBD1 was not tested on the DNA. TRBV21-1 is termed a pseudogene. There are 16 residues in the CDR3. The CDR3 DNA is TGTGCCAGCAGCAAAGAATTGAGCAGACATCGGGAAAAACTGTTTTTT. Its translation is CASSKELSRHREKLFF.

On this clone itself: Different DNA sequences within this sample yield the same CDR3. The chain uses TRBV18 and TRBJ2-5; D is perhaps TRBD1 (5 bases). The CDR3 has 15 amino acids. CDR1 and CDR2 (germline): KGHSH, LQKENI. V gave up 3 bases and J gave up 2 bases, with 13 bases separating them. This CDR3 reads CASSPQGAGQETQYF. CDR3 DNA: TGTGCCAGCTCACCGCAAGGGGCAGGGCAAGAGACCCAGTACTTC.

This clone appeared a few times. This chain connects TRBV6-5 to TRBJ2-1, with TRBD2 matching over 7 bases. The CDR3 contains 15 residues. V shed 1 base and J 2 bases; nucleotides not matched to a gene: 2. CDR1 and CDR2 from the germline V gene are MNHEY and SVGAGI. The CDR3 loop is CASSYWGGTYNEQFF. The DNA for the CDR3 is TGTGCCAGCAGTTACTGGGGGGGTACCTACAATGAGCAGTTCTTC.

V and J are TRBV25-1 and TRBJ1-3; 8 bases line up with TRBD1. CDR3 length: 15 amino acids. In germline, CDR1 is MGHDK, CDR2 SYGVNS. V lost 5 bases, J lost 2 bases, and 5 bases stayed unmatched. The DNA of the CDR3 is TGTGCCAGCAGTCGGTCAGGGGGCGCTGGAAACACCATATATTTT. Translation: CASSRSGGAGNTIYF.

This clone was counted a few times. The chain carries TRBV9 and TRBJ1-6; D may be TRBD1 (6 bases). V was cut by 0 bases and J by 5 bases, with 15 bases left in between. This CDR3 has 17 amino acids. Germline-derived CDR1 and CDR2 are SGDLS and YYNGEE. The CDR3 here is CASSVEGVGVDNSPLHF. DNA of the CDR3: TGTGCCAGCAGCGTAGAGGGGGTAGGGGTGGATAATTCACCCCTCCACTTT.

In its sample, this clone was seen a few times. V usage is TRBV7-2 and J usage is TRBJ2-5, with TRBD2 identical over 13 bases. The ends lost 5 bases at V and 5 bases at J; junction bases unmatched: 2. The length of the CDR3 is 14 residues. Looked up from germline, CDR1 is SGHTA and CDR2 is FQGNSA. This CDR3 reads CASSRTSGSETQYF. The CDR3 DNA follows: TGTGCCAGCAGCCGGACTAGCGGGAGTGAGACCCAGTACTTC.

This clone has a handful of counts. The chain links TRBV7-9 to TRBJ2-2; 10 bases are a match to TRBD2. V lost 5 bases, J lost 5 bases, and 2 bases stayed unmatched. The germline V gene encodes CDR1 SEHNR and CDR2 FQNEAQ (reference sequence). The CDR3 spans 14 residues. The CDR3 here is CASSGGLATGELFF. CDR3 coding DNA: TGTGCCAGCAGCGGGGGACTAGCGACCGGGGAGCTGTTTTTT.

The genes are TRBV11-1 and TRBJ2-6; D ambiguous. This CDR3 region has 16 residues. Germline lookup yields CDR1 SGHAT and CDR2 FQDESV (reference sequence). The V gene lost 1 base and the J gene lost 1 base, with 8 bases spanning the gap. CDR3: CASSLVDLSGANVLTF. DNA for the CDR3: TGTGCCAGCAGCTTAGTAGATCTATCTGGGGCCAACGTCCTGACTTTC. The full variable domain, with the rest looked up from reference TRBV11-1 and TRBJ2-6, is EAEVAQSPRYKITEKSQAVAFWCDPISGHATLYWYRQILGQGPELLVQFQDESVVDDSQLPKDRFSAERLKGVDSTLKIQPAELGDSAMYLCASSLVDLSGANVLTFGAGSRLTVL.

In this sample, this clone turned up a few times. The rearrangement joins TRBV7-2 to TRBJ2-2; 8 positions match TRBD2. Germline lookup yields CDR1 SGHTA and CDR2 FQGNSA. There are 14 residues in the CDR3. V lost 8 bases, J lost 3 bases, and 5 bases stayed unmatched. CDR3 loop: CASRRGADTGELFF. Here the CDR3 DNA reads TGTGCCAGCCGGCGGGGGGCCGACACCGGGGAGCTGTTTTTT. Drawing the rest from reference TRBV7-2 and TRBJ2-2, the complete variable domain is GAGVSQSPSNKVTEKGKDVELRCDPISGHTALYWYRQSLGQGLEFLIYFQGNSAPDKSGLPSDRFSAERTGGSVSTLTIQRTQQEDSAVYLCASRRGADTGELFFGEGSRLTVL.

This clone was detected only a few times. The CDR3 sequence: CASGQSTDTQYF. The CDR3 coding sequence is TGTGCCAGTGGACAGAGCACAGATACGCAGTATTTT. The chain has TRBV19 and TRBJ2-3, with D possibly matching TRBD1 (6 bases). CDR3 length: 12 amino acids. V was pared by 8 bases and J by 0 bases, with 6 bases between. Germline V CDR1 and CDR2: LNHDA, SQIVND (reference sequence).